Following are 21 T cell receptor beta chains from one sample sequenced in a study of T cells in Graves' hyperthyroidism and ophthalmopathy. Amplified TCR beta CDR3 regions derived from RNA transcripts. Carried out on the TCR CDR3, a first-round RT-PCR used the HTBI primer set. TCRdb redid the calling of the multiplex PCR reads with MiXCR, one entry per CDR3 protein. The sample holds around 300,000 distinct CDR3 sequences, roughly 20% seen once. The sample taken for sequencing was blood. All receptors come from a man over 45 with Graves' ophthalmopathy.

The chain combines TRBV9 with TRBJ2-1; D tentatively fits TRBD1 or TRBD2 (5 bases each). Trimming took off 5 bases at V and 7 bases at J, with 19 bases between the two ends. This CDR3 spans 15 amino acids. Per the germline V gene, CDR1 is SGDLS and CDR2 is YYNGEE. The CDR3 region has the DNA TGTGCCAGCAGTCGCTTTTTGGGGGTTACAAATGAGCAGTTCTTC. It codes for CASSRFLGVTNEQFF. Full variable domain (outside the CDR3, taken from reference TRBV9 and TRBJ2-1): DSGVTQTPKHLITATGQRVTLRCSPRSGDLSVYWYQQSLDQGLQFLIQYYNGEERAKGNILERFSAQQFPDLHSELNLSSLELGDSALYFCASSRFLGVTNEQFFGPGTRLTVL.

At least ten counts were recorded for this clonotype. This rearrangement joins TRBV6-1 to TRBJ2-5, with D perhaps being TRBD1 or TRBD2 (6 bases each). From germline, CDR1 is MNHNS and CDR2 SASEGT. V lost 6 bases, J lost 5 bases, and 22 bases lay in between. The length of the CDR3 is 16 residues. This CDR3 reads CASSDLGQGRWETQYF. CDR3 nucleotides: TGTGCCAGCAGCGACCTTGGGCAGGGGAGGTGGGAGACCCAGTACTTC.

Details on this clonotype: A much larger clone is a single base away; this may be a read error. Since no conserved phenylalanine or tryptophan closes the CDR3, a read error is the likely cause. This sequence joins TRBV3-1 and TRBJ2-7, with unresolved D. Germline CDR1 reads LGHDT; CDR2 reads YNNKEL (reference sequence). V dropped 3 bases and J dropped 7 bases, with 7 bases sitting between them. The CDR3 is 11 residues long. The CDR3, as DNA: TGTGCCAGCAGCCACTTCCGGGAGCAGTACCTC. The encoded protein is CASSHFREQYL.

This clonotype was found many times. The J gene is TRBJ2-1, the V gene TRBV11-2; TRBD2 matches 11 bases. Germline V CDR1 and CDR2: SGHAT, FQNNGV. J lost 1 base, V lost 5 bases, and 7 bases had no gene match. The CDR3 contains 17 residues. This chain's CDR3 is CASSPSRLAGSYNEQFF. In DNA form, the CDR3 reads TGTGCCAGCAGCCCCTCCCGACTAGCGGGATCCTACAATGAGCAGTTCTTC.

This chain joins TRBV5-1 and TRBJ2-1, with a weak D call TRBD2 (5 bases). This CDR3 spans 12 amino acids. Germline CDR1 and CDR2: SGHRS and YFSETQ. Deletions cut 2 bases from V and 9 bases from J, with 9 bases between. The CDR3 reads CASSFSEGEQFF. CDR3 DNA: TGCGCCAGCAGCTTTAGCGAGGGTGAGCAGTTCTTC.

CDR3 coding DNA: TGCAGTGCTATCCACGACGGAAGCTCCTACAATGAGCAGTTCTTC. It encodes CSAIHDGSSYNEQFF. The V and J genes are TRBV20-1 and TRBJ2-1, with D unresolved. The CDR3 is 15 amino acids. Trimming pared 4 bases from V and 0 bases from J, leaving 13 bases between. Germline-derived CDR1 and CDR2 are DFQATT and SNEGSKA (reference sequence).

This clonotype was found many times. The rearrangement joins TRBV2 to TRBJ2-7; D is unresolved. The germline V and J ends were trimmed by 1 base and 2 bases, with 9 bases remaining between them. The CDR3 is 14 residues long. Per the germline V gene, CDR1 is SNHLY and CDR2 is FYNNEI. The CDR3 DNA is TGTGCCAGCAGTGAAGACTACTACCCCTACGAGCAGTACTTC. Its translation is CASSEDYYPYEQYF.

This clonotype was observed many times. The chain couples TRBV28 to TRBJ2-7, with D tentatively TRBD1 (6 bases). CDR3 size: 14 residues. Trimming removed 6 bases at V and 5 bases at J, with 17 bases between. Germline V lookup: CDR1 MDHEN, CDR2 SYDVKM. Here the CDR3 DNA reads TGTGCCAGCAGCATCAGGGCCAGGGGTCACGAGCAGTACTTC. It translates to CASSIRARGHEQYF.

V and J are TRBV6-1 and TRBJ2-1; 7 positions agree with TRBD2. The CDR3 sequence is 14 residues long. Germline lookup yields CDR1 MNHNS and CDR2 SASEGT. J was trimmed by 9 bases and V by 6 bases; bases with no gene match: 11. DNA of the CDR3: TGTGCCAGCAGCGTTAATCCTAGCGGATCTGAGCAGTTCTTC. This encodes CASSVNPSGSEQFF.

This CDR3 is CASSWPLGRGTGRPLHF. CDR3 in DNA: TGTGCCAGCAGTTGGCCCCTGGGACGGGGTACAGGGAGGCCCCTCCACTTT. J is TRBJ1-6 and V is TRBV28, with a possible D match to TRBD1 (6 bases). The CDR3 sequence is 17 residues long. Per germline, CDR1 MDHEN and CDR2 SYDVKM. V gave up 4 bases and J gave up 13 bases, with 26 bases separating them.

The chain is built from TRBV6-2 or TRBV6-3 and TRBJ1-2; 10 bases match TRBD1. The germline V gene has CDR1 MNHEY and CDR2 SVGEGT. V dropped 6 bases and J dropped 8; count of bases not matched to a gene: 9. The CDR3 is made up of 14 amino acids. CDR3 bases: TGTGCCAGCAGCACGACAGGGGGCTTACAGGGCTACACCTTC. This translates into CASSTTGGLQGYTF.

The gene calls are TRBV19 and TRBJ2-1, with a tentative D call TRBD2 (7 bases). From germline, CDR1 is LNHDA and CDR2 SQIVND (reference sequence). CDR3 length: 14 residues. V gave up 0 bases and J gave up 13 bases, with 16 bases separating them. The CDR3 DNA sequence: TGTGCCAGTAGTATAGATACAGGGACTACGGGACAGTTCTTC. Translated, it gives CASSIDTGTTGQFF.

This clonotype turned up a few times. This sequence joins TRBV3-1 and TRBJ2-1, with 8 bases lining up with TRBD1. Per the germline V gene, CDR1 is LGHDT and CDR2 is YNNKEL (reference sequence). V lost 1 base and J lost 8; bases outside the gene matches: 13. This CDR3 has 17 residues. CDR3 protein: CASSQVSGGIFNDEQFF. CDR3 nucleotide sequence: TGTGCCAGCAGCCAAGTGTCAGGGGGCATATTTAACGATGAGCAGTTCTTC.

This clonotype occurred many times. The chain is built from TRBV5-8 and TRBJ2-7; D unclear. The ends were cut back, 0 bases at V and 1 base at J, with 8 bases in the middle. The CDR3 contains 14 residues. Per the germline V gene, CDR1 is SGHTS and CDR2 is YDEGEE. This CDR3 reads CASSLGGRSYEQYF. The CDR3 bases are TGTGCCAGCAGCTTGGGTGGCCGATCCTACGAGCAGTACTTC.

This clonotype was recorded many times. The rearrangement uses TRBV6-2 or TRBV6-3 and TRBJ1-5; TRBD1 is a possible D gene (6 bases). The V end was cut by 1 base, the J end by 2 bases, with 12 bases between. Germline loops: CDR1 MNHEY, CDR2 SVGEGT. CDR3 length: 16 residues. The CDR3 bases are TGTGCCAGCAGTTACTTCGGAAGGGGGGGCAATCAGCCCCAGCATTTT. Translated, it gives CASSYFGRGGNQPQHF.

The chain employs TRBV28 and TRBJ1-2; 7 bases fit TRBD1. CDR1 and CDR2 from the germline V gene are MDHEN and SYDVKM. J gave up 3 bases and V 7 bases, and 8 bases lay outside the gene matches. The CDR3 loop spans 14 amino acids. CDR3 residues: CASTDRDRDYGYTF. The DNA of the CDR3 is TGTGCCAGCACCGACCGGGACAGAGACTATGGCTACACCTTC.

The CDR3 nucleotides read TGTGCCAGCAGCTGGGATCTGTCATGGGGGGTCTCGGGTACGCAGTATTTT. Residues: CASSWDLSWGVSGTQYF. This chain links TRBV28 with TRBJ2-3, with D possibly being TRBD2 (6 bases). V was shortened by 6 bases and J by 8 bases, with 27 bases between the two germline ends. This CDR3 is 17 amino acids long. Germline-derived CDR1 and CDR2 are MDHEN and SYDVKM.

This chain links TRBV15 with TRBJ2-7; D is perhaps TRBD1 (5 bases). Per germline, CDR1 LNHNV and CDR2 YYDKDF (reference sequence). The CDR3 is 14 residues long. Trimming removed 2 bases from V and 0 bases from J, with 8 bases in between. The CDR3, as DNA: TGTGCCACCAGCAGAAACAGGCTCTCCTACGAGCAGTACTTC. It is translated as CATSRNRLSYEQYF.

For this clonotype: This may arise from a read error, as a much more abundant clone is one base away. J is TRBJ2-1 and V is TRBV20-1, with D possibly matching TRBD2 (5 bases). The CDR3 loop spans 16 amino acids. Germline values: CDR1 DFQATT, CDR2 SNEGSKA (reference sequence). The CDR3 loop reads CSASPVRGPSYNGQFF. For the CDR3, the DNA is TGCAGTGCTAGCCCGGTCCGCGGGCCCTCCTACAATGGGCAGTTCTTC.

This clonotype has a handful of counts. The chain couples TRBV20-1 to TRBJ2-7; a possible D gene is TRBD1 (6 bases). CDR3 length: 15 amino acids. The germline V gene encodes CDR1 DFQATT and CDR2 SNEGSKA (reference sequence). V dropped 0 bases and J dropped 3 bases, with 15 bases sitting between them. DNA of the CDR3: TGCAGTGCTAGAGATCTGCGGACAGTGTTCTACGAGCAGTACTTC. Its translation is CSARDLRTVFYEQYF.

This clonotype has at least ten counts. This chain connects TRBV7-9 to TRBJ2-6; TRBD1 might be the D (6 bases). V shed 5 bases and J shed 2 bases, with 10 bases lying between them. Germline V gene lookup returns CDR1 SEHNR and CDR2 FQNEAQ (reference sequence). The CDR3 has 15 residues. CDR3 coding DNA: TGTGCCAGCAGCACCACAGGGACTGGGGCCAACGTCCTGACTTTC. Amino acid sequence: CASSTTGTGANVLTF.